One sample yielded the 18 T cell receptor beta chains listed below, sequenced in a study of blood T cell repertoires in COVID-19. Some clones are missing from TCRdb's copy, which holds only in-frame ones; the method was immunoSEQ multiplex PCR. Of roughly 200,000 clones listed, around 90% were seen once; the top ten hold about 7%. The sample was PBMCs or T cells enriched from blood (not recorded which). The receptors were gathered from a man under 40 in a cohort exposed to, infected with or recovered from COVID-19 (not recorded which).

The chain links TRBV20-1 to TRBJ1-1; D is unclear. Germline assignment: CDR1 DFQATT and CDR2 SNEGSKA (reference sequence). Deletions cut 3 bases from V and 5 bases from J, with 10 bases between. The CDR3 consists of 12 residues. The CDR3 loop reads CSASSGDTEAFF. The CDR3 nucleotides read TGCAGTGCTAGTTCGGGTGATACTGAAGCTTTCTTT.

The CDR3 DNA reads TGTGCCAGCAGTCTCGGACAAGGGAGGACACCCCTCCACTTT. Protein product: CASSLGQGRTPLHF. The chain couples TRBV27 to TRBJ1-6, with D possibly being TRBD1 (5 bases). The V gene lost 5 bases and the J gene lost 11 bases, with 16 bases spanning the gap. Germline V gene data show CDR1 as MNHEY and CDR2 as SMNVEV (reference sequence). CDR3 length equals 14 residues.

The chain links TRBV9 to TRBJ2-1, with a tentative D call TRBD2 (6 bases). The V gene lost 0 bases and the J gene lost 7 bases, with 23 bases spanning the gap. Germline V gene lookup returns CDR1 SGDLS and CDR2 YYNGEE. The CDR3 consists of 18 residues. CDR3 sequence: CASSVVPGGEVIGNEQFF. The CDR3 nucleotides read TGTGCCAGCAGCGTAGTACCGGGCGGGGAGGTGATAGGAAATGAGCAGTTCTTC.

The rearrangement links TRBV29-1 to TRBJ1-1, with D possibly being TRBD1 (6 bases). This CDR3 contains 12 residues. Germline CDR1 and CDR2: SQVTM and ANQGSEA. V was clipped by 5 bases and J by 1 base, with 8 bases between them. CDR3 coding DNA: TGCAGCGTTTACAGGGCGAACACTGAAGCTTTCTTT. Protein product: CSVYRANTEAFF.

The chain carries TRBV5-6 and TRBJ1-4; D possibly corresponds to TRBD1 (6 bases). Germline lookup yields CDR1 SGHDT and CDR2 YYEEEE. The CDR3 is 15 amino acids. V lost 4 bases and J 1 base, leaving 11 bases between the germline ends. In DNA, the CDR3 is TGTGCCAGCAGCCACGTCAGGGGAACTAATGAAAAACTGTTTTTT. Translation gives CASSHVRGTNEKLFF.

The chain links TRBV28 to TRBJ2-7; weak D call: TRBD1 (6 bases). This CDR3 contains 16 residues. Trimming took 3 bases from V and 0 from J, leaving 15 bases between them. CDR1 is MDHEN, CDR2 SYDVKM, per germline. CDR3 protein: CASSFRGGWSSYEQYF. As DNA, the CDR3 is TGTGCCAGCAGTTTTCGAGGGGGATGGAGCTCCTACGAGCAGTACTTC.

The V call is TRBV9, the J call TRBJ2-1; 10 bases match TRBD2. Trimming removed 1 base from V and 7 bases from J; junction bases left unmatched: 5. Germline V gives CDR1 SGDLS, CDR2 YYNGEE. The CDR3 totals 15 residues. The CDR3 here is CASSVSGRALNEQFF. The DNA of the CDR3 is TGTGCCAGCAGCGTAAGCGGGAGGGCCTTGAATGAGCAGTTCTTC.

The chain employs TRBV11-2 and TRBJ2-7; D remains ambiguous. The CDR3 is 11 amino acids. With 5 bases removed from V and 6 bases from J, the gap between germline ends came to 8 bases. Germline V lookup: CDR1 SGHAT, CDR2 FQNNGV. CDR3 coding DNA: TGTGCCAGCAGCGTTTATTTCGAGCAGTACTTC. Its protein product is CASSVYFEQYF.

In this sample, this clone turned up a few times. V is TRBV7-9 and J is TRBJ2-1; the D gene is possibly TRBD2 (6 bases). The CDR3 is made up of 13 amino acids. Germline lookup yields CDR1 SEHNR and CDR2 FQNEAQ (reference sequence). V lost 4 bases and J 9 bases, leaving 13 bases between the germline ends. The CDR3, as DNA: TGTGCCAGCAGCTGGAGGGGCGGCTCTGAGCAGTTCTTC. It is translated as CASSWRGGSEQFF.

The V and J genes are TRBV7-8 and TRBJ1-5, with D tentatively TRBD1 (6 bases). This CDR3 has 18 amino acids. Trimming took 4 bases from V and 5 from J, leaving 24 bases between them. Germline V gene sequence: CDR1 SGHVS, CDR2 FQNEAQ. CDR3 coding DNA: TGTGCCAGCAGCTCCAACACCGGGACATCCCGTCATCATCAGCCCCAGCATTTT. It translates to CASSSNTGTSRHHQPQHF.

V usage is TRBV11-3 and J usage is TRBJ2-1; D may be TRBD2 (5 bases). This CDR3 region has 14 residues. Trimming cost V 4 bases and J 6 bases, with 13 bases left between them. CDR1 and CDR2 from the germline V gene are SGHNT and YENEEA. The CDR3 sequence: CASSSYRGSNEQFF. In nucleotides, the CDR3 is TGTGCCAGCAGCTCCTATCGGGGTAGCAATGAGCAGTTCTTC.

The chain carries TRBV2 and TRBJ2-5; D unresolved. Germline CDR1 reads SNHLY; CDR2 reads FYNNEI. The CDR3 runs 11 residues. V dropped 8 bases and J dropped 5 bases, with 9 bases sitting between them. The CDR3 protein is CASVIRETQYF. In DNA, the CDR3 is TGTGCCAGCGTTATTCGGGAGACCCAGTACTTC.

The CDR3: CASSLDTRTGQEQFF. CDR3 DNA: TGTGCCAGCAGCTTAGATACTAGGACAGGGCAGGAGCAGTTCTTC. The rearrangement links TRBV7-3 to TRBJ2-1, with 8 bases that match TRBD1. Germline V gives CDR1 SGHTA, CDR2 FQGTGA. J lost 10 bases, V lost 2 bases, and 10 bases had no gene match. CDR3 length equals 15 residues.

The rearrangement uses TRBV7-3 and TRBJ2-3; 9 positions match TRBD2. V was pared by 0 bases and J by 0 bases, with 4 bases of the junction left unmatched. Germline V lookup: CDR1 SGHTA, CDR2 FQGTGA. The CDR3 extends over 17 amino acids. The CDR3 DNA reads as TGTGCCAGCAGCTTAACGCGGCTAGCGGGGAGCACAGATACGCAGTATTTT. Amino acid sequence: CASSLTRLAGSTDTQYF. The full variable domain, rest sourced from reference TRBV7-3 and TRBJ2-3, is GAGVSQTPSNKVTEKGKYVELRCDPISGHTALYWYRQSLGQGPEFLIYFQGTGAADDSGLPNDRFFAVRPEGSVSTLKIQRTERGDSAVYLCASSLTRLAGSTDTQYFGPGTRLTVL.

This chain links TRBV7-2 with TRBJ1-2; no reliable D call. This CDR3 contains 11 residues. Germline lookup yields CDR1 SGHTA and CDR2 FQGNSA. V lost 5 bases and J lost 9, with 10 bases in between. The CDR3 DNA sequence: TGTGCCAGCAGCACTCGGAGGAGCTACACCTTC. It encodes CASSTRRSYTF.

This chain connects TRBV15 to TRBJ2-7, with 9 nucleotides matching TRBD1. This CDR3 contains 16 residues. Germline trimming cut 0 bases from V and 6 bases from J; bases unmatched to any gene: 9. Germline CDR1 is LNHNV and CDR2 is YYDKDF (reference sequence). CDR3 protein: CATSRELQGAGSEQYF. CDR3 DNA: TGTGCCACCAGCAGAGAGTTACAGGGGGCAGGTAGCGAGCAGTACTTC.

The chain joins TRBV7-9 to TRBJ2-3; D gene ambiguous. V gave up 2 bases and J gave up 3 bases, with 12 bases separating them. The CDR3 loop spans 15 amino acids. From germline, CDR1 is SEHNR and CDR2 FQNEAQ (reference sequence). DNA for the CDR3: TGTGCCAGCAGCTTAAGCCCCGCTACTACAGATACGCAGTATTTT. Translating gives CASSLSPATTDTQYF.

The chain has TRBV5-6 and TRBJ2-4, with a possible D match to TRBD2 (6 bases). The V gene lost 0 bases and the J gene lost 7 bases, with 8 bases spanning the gap. The CDR3 has 13 amino acids. Germline lookup yields CDR1 SGHDT and CDR2 YYEEEE. The CDR3, as DNA: TGTGCCAGCAGCTTGGCGGGAGACAACATTCAGTACTTC. The encoded protein is CASSLAGDNIQYF.